These 29 T cell receptor beta chains share one sample of origin, sequenced in a study of T cell repertoires in cytomegalovirus infection. TCRdb re-called the reads with MiXCR, one entry per CDR3 protein. This sample has about 69,000 distinct CDR3 sequences, with 25% to 30% found just once. Their recognized antigens are unknown. Sequenced material: CD8+ T cells from cultured PBMCs, taken from culture after CMV antigen stimulation. The receptors here all came from a human donor in good health (CMV status not recorded). Some clones in this sample may be carry-over from other donors' samples.

This chain joins TRBV9 and TRBJ2-2; no clear D. From germline, CDR1 is SGDLS and CDR2 YYNGEE. The CDR3 covers 17 residues. V was shortened by 4 bases and J by 0 bases, with 16 bases between the two germline ends. The CDR3 nucleotides are TGTGCCAGCAGCATAAACTTAGACGGTGCGAACACCGGGGAGCTGTTTTTT. Its protein product is CASSINLDGANTGELFF.

This clonotype was seen a handful of times. J is TRBJ1-5 and V is TRBV2; no clear D gene. The CDR3 totals 14 residues. V lost 7 bases, J lost 0 bases, and 10 bases lay in between. Germline V gene lookup returns CDR1 SNHLY and CDR2 FYNNEI. CDR3 loop: CASTTEYSNQPQHF. The CDR3 nucleotides read TGTGCCAGCACTACTGAATATAGCAATCAGCCCCAGCATTTT.

This clonotype was detected many times. The rearrangement joins TRBV12-3 or TRBV12-4 to TRBJ2-7; weak D call: TRBD2 (6 bases). V shed 6 bases and J shed 0 bases, with 12 bases lying between them. The CDR3 runs 14 residues. CDR3 coding DNA: TGTGCCAGCAGGAGACTAGGTAGCTCCTACGAGCAGTACTTC. As protein: CASRRLGSSYEQYF.

This clonotype was seen many times. This chain connects TRBV10-1 to TRBJ2-5; tentative D call: TRBD1 (5 bases). V lost 0 bases, J lost 5 bases, and 10 bases lay in between. The CDR3 is 14 residues long. Germline V CDR1 and CDR2: WNHNN, SYGVQD (reference sequence). The CDR3 DNA is TGCGCCAGCAGTGAGTCAGGGGCAGTTGAGACCCAGTACTTC. Its protein is CASSESGAVETQYF.

This clonotype was observed once. The rearrangement links TRBV11-2 to TRBJ2-1; 10 positions agree with TRBD1. The CDR3 has 15 residues. CDR1 and CDR2 from the germline V gene are SGHAT and FQNNGV. V shed 3 bases and J 7 bases; nucleotides not matched to a gene: 6. CDR3 in amino acids: CASSFPGQGWNEQFF. The CDR3 DNA is TGTGCCAGCAGCTTTCCGGGACAGGGGTGGAATGAGCAGTTCTTC. The full variable domain, rest sourced from reference TRBV11-2 and TRBJ2-1, is EAGVAQSPRYKIIEKRQSVAFWCNPISGHATLYWYQQILGQGPKLLIQFQNNGVVDDSQLPKDRFSAERLKGVDSTLKIQPAKLEDSAVYLCASSFPGQGWNEQFFGPGTRLTVL.

This clonotype has just a few counts. The J gene is TRBJ2-1, the V gene TRBV4-1; TRBD2 might be the D (7 bases). The CDR3 runs 19 residues. Germline assignment: CDR1 MGHRA and CDR2 YSYEKL. V lost 3 bases and J lost 8, with 29 bases in between. The CDR3: CASSQQGGAGAADDDEQFF. In nucleotides, the CDR3 is TGCGCCAGCAGCCAGCAAGGAGGGGCGGGGGCAGCAGATGACGATGAGCAGTTCTTC.

The CDR3 protein is CASEGKNTGELFF. The CDR3 DNA sequence: TGTGCCAGCGAAGGGAAGAACACCGGGGAGCTGTTTTTT. The genes are TRBV12-3 or TRBV12-4 and TRBJ2-2; D not certain. With 8 bases removed from V and 1 base from J, the gap between germline ends came to 8 bases. The CDR3 consists of 13 residues.

As to this clonotype: A read error may be the cause here, since a much bigger clone is one base away. CDR3 DNA sequence: TGTGCCGGCACCTCGACAGGGTATACGGTTGGAAACACCATATATTTT. Residues: CAGTSTGYTVGNTIYF. The chain has TRBV11-2 and TRBJ1-3; 7 bases match TRBD1. In germline, CDR1 is SGHAT, CDR2 FQNNGV. The CDR3 contains 16 residues. J lost 3 bases, V lost 11 bases, and 16 bases had no gene match.

This clonotype was seen more than once but under ten times. The gene calls are TRBV18 and TRBJ1-4; unclear D gene. V gave up 2 bases and J gave up 5 bases, with 15 bases separating them. The CDR3 contains 16 residues. The germline gives CDR1 KGHSH, CDR2 LQKENI. This CDR3 is CASSPDLAGSNEKLFF. The DNA of the CDR3 is TGTGCCAGCTCACCAGATCTTGCCGGGTCCAATGAAAAACTGTTTTTT.

The rearrangement links TRBV28 to TRBJ2-2, with D possibly TRBD1 on 6 matching bases. V was clipped by 6 bases and J by 2 bases, with 10 bases between them. The V gene's germline CDR1 is MDHEN and CDR2 SYDVKM. This CDR3 contains 14 residues. As DNA, the CDR3 is TGTGCCAGCAGCGCCGGGACAAACACCGGGGAGCTGTTTTTT. It yields the protein CASSAGTNTGELFF.

This clonotype was counted only a few times. The chain carries TRBV7-6 and TRBJ2-7, with a possible D match to TRBD2 (6 bases). Germline CDR1 SGHVS, CDR2 FNYEAQ. The CDR3 loop spans 16 amino acids. Trimming removed 6 bases from V and 4 bases from J, with 22 bases in between. The CDR3 bases are TGTGCCAGCAGTTCTCCCCGGGGGATTTCCACATACGAGCAGTACTTC. The encoded protein is CASSSPRGISTYEQYF.

This clonotype was detected only a few times. The chain links TRBV7-3 to TRBJ2-3; D is undetermined. Germline V CDR1 and CDR2: SGHTA, FQGTGA. Trimming cost V 2 bases and J 6 bases, with 9 bases left between them. The CDR3 runs 13 residues. CDR3 in DNA: TGTGCCAGCAGCTTACTGTCCTCGGATACGCAGTATTTT. Translation: CASSLLSSDTQYF.

V and J are TRBV6-8 and TRBJ2-2; 7 bases are a match to TRBD1. The CDR3 has 14 residues. V was clipped by 7 bases and J by 0 bases; unmatched bases: 2. The V gene's germline CDR1 is MNHGY and CDR2 SAAAGT. CDR3 in amino acids: CASTGTANTGELFF. Written as DNA, the CDR3 is TGTGCCAGCACCGGGACAGCGAACACCGGGGAGCTGTTTTTT.

This clonotype was observed at least ten times. This chain uses TRBV4-3 with TRBJ1-1; D is undetermined. V dropped 0 bases and J dropped 1 base, with 18 bases sitting between them. The CDR3 contains 18 residues. Germline CDR1 is LGHNA and CDR2 is YSLEER. The CDR3 bases are TGCGCCAGCAGCCAAGATAGATTACACGCACAGCAGAACACTGAAGCTTTCTTT. Its protein product is CASSQDRLHAQQNTEAFF.

This clonotype was counted many times. The gene calls are TRBV28 and TRBJ1-5; the D gene is possibly TRBD1 (6 bases). The V end was cut by 3 bases, the J end by 6 bases, with 9 bases between. The germline CDR1 and CDR2 sequences are MDHEN and SYDVKM. This CDR3 spans 13 amino acids. This CDR3 is CASSFGGAQPQHF. The CDR3 DNA reads TGTGCCAGCAGTTTTGGGGGGGCTCAGCCCCAGCATTTT.

This chain links TRBV27 with TRBJ1-1; perhaps TRBD1 as D (6 bases). The CDR3 consists of 15 residues. The germline CDR1 and CDR2 sequences are MNHEY and SMNVEV (reference sequence). V was shortened by 0 bases and J by 4 bases, with 12 bases between the two germline ends. The CDR3: CASSLSRGGSTEAFF. The CDR3 DNA is TGTGCCAGCAGTTTATCCAGGGGAGGGAGCACTGAAGCTTTCTTT.

This clonotype has only a few counts. The V and J genes are TRBV15 and TRBJ2-3, with 10 bases lining up with TRBD2. Germline CDR1 and CDR2: LNHNV and YYDKDF (reference sequence). The CDR3 is 18 amino acids. The J segment lost 6 bases and the V segment lost 4 bases, leaving 16 bases of the junction unmatched. The CDR3 loop is CATSTLLAGKSFGDTQYF. CDR3 DNA: TGTGCCACCAGCACACTACTAGCGGGGAAGTCTTTTGGGGATACGCAGTATTTT.

The chain has TRBV9 and TRBJ2-5; TRBD2 is a possible D gene (6 bases). The CDR3 consists of 13 residues. Germline V gene sequence: CDR1 SGDLS, CDR2 YYNGEE. V lost 2 bases and J lost 7, with 12 bases in between. The CDR3 region has the DNA TGTGCCAGCAGCGTCGGAGGGAGGACGACCCAGTACTTC. Its protein is CASSVGGRTTQYF.

The chain joins TRBV6-2 or TRBV6-3 to TRBJ1-4, with D unresolved. V shed 4 bases and J shed 11 bases, with 8 bases lying between them. Germline loops: CDR1 MNHEY, CDR2 SVGEGT. The CDR3 is 11 residues long. The CDR3 DNA reads as TGTGCCAGCAGTTCCGAACGGAAACTGTTTTTT. Its protein product is CASSSERKLFF.

This clonotype showed up just a few times. J is TRBJ1-2 and V is TRBV12-3 or TRBV12-4; D uncertain. The length of the CDR3 is 13 residues. Deletions cut 6 bases from V and 4 bases from J, with 12 bases between. CDR3 DNA sequence: TGTGCCAGCAGCCTGGCCCCCTCCTATGGCTACACCTTC. It specifies CASSLAPSYGYTF.

This chain links TRBV10-3 with TRBJ2-5; no firm D call. This CDR3 is built from 13 residues. V gave up 6 bases and J gave up 5 bases, with 13 bases separating them. Germline V gene sequence: CDR1 ENHRY, CDR2 SYGVKD. This chain's CDR3 is CAIRDGSGETQYF. Here the CDR3 DNA reads TGTGCCATCAGAGACGGCTCCGGGGAGACCCAGTACTTC.

The chain has TRBV4-1 and TRBJ2-1; D is perhaps TRBD2 (5 bases). CDR3 size: 15 residues. V gave up 6 bases and J gave up 5 bases, with 17 bases separating them. Germline lookup yields CDR1 MGHRA and CDR2 YSYEKL. CDR3 sequence (DNA): TGCGCCAGCAGGGACGGACTCCAACCCCACAATGAGCAGTTCTTC. This codes for CASRDGLQPHNEQFF.

The V gene is TRBV6-6, the J gene TRBJ1-5, with 8 nucleotides matching TRBD1. The J segment lost 5 bases and the V segment lost 5 bases, leaving 8 bases of the junction unmatched. CDR1 and CDR2 (germline): MNHNY, SVGAGI (reference sequence). The CDR3 loop spans 15 amino acids. CDR3 nucleotide sequence: TGTGCCAGCAGTGGGCTGACAGGGGACGATCAGCCCCAGCATTTT. Translated, it gives CASSGLTGDDQPQHF.

This clonotype was detected many times. The chain is built from TRBV7-2 and TRBJ2-3, with D unclear. The CDR3 totals 15 residues. The V end lost 5 bases, the J end lost 3 bases, and 15 bases lay between the germline ends. Per the germline V gene, CDR1 is SGHTA and CDR2 is FQGNSA. CDR3 in DNA: TGTGCCAGCAGCCTGCGGAACGGCCTGACAGATACGCAGTATTTT. This encodes CASSLRNGLTDTQYF.

There are a few counts of this clonotype. Germline and junction disagree at one end, which may indicate a read error. The chain uses TRBV6-2 or TRBV6-3 and TRBJ1-2; D gene uncertain. Germline CDR1 MNHEY, CDR2 SVGEGT. CDR3 length: 14 amino acids. The CDR3 region is CASSYSGVLYGYTF. The CDR3, as DNA: TGTGCCAGCAGCTACTCCGGGGTTCTGTATGGCTACACCTTC.

The V gene is TRBV5-4, the J gene TRBJ1-4; 9 bases match TRBD1. The CDR3 runs 16 residues. Germline V gene data show CDR1 as SGHNT and CDR2 as YYREEE (reference sequence). After removal of 0 bases from V and 5 bases from J, the junction contained 5 bases not matched to a gene. CDR3 in amino acids: CASSLALTGGNEKLFF. CDR3 bases: TGTGCCAGCAGCTTGGCCCTGACAGGGGGAAATGAAAAACTGTTTTTT.

This clonotype has just a few counts. The chain uses TRBV7-9 and TRBJ2-5; 7 bases agree with TRBD2. With 1 base clipped from V and 1 base from J, the junction kept 3 bases outside the gene matches. Germline CDR1 reads SEHNR; CDR2 reads FQNEAQ (reference sequence). The CDR3 runs to 15 residues. The CDR3 DNA is TGTGCCAGCAGCTTAGTTACGGGAGGCCAAGAGACCCAGTACTTC. This gives the protein CASSLVTGGQETQYF.

This clonotype came up a few times. This chain connects TRBV5-1 to TRBJ2-3; TRBD1 or TRBD2 may be the D gene (5 bases each). CDR1 and CDR2 (germline): SGHRS, YFSETQ. This CDR3 has 14 residues. V was cut by 4 bases and J by 9 bases, with 18 bases left in between. The CDR3 nucleotides read TGCGCCAGCAGCCCAGGGACGGCGAGGGGCACGCAGTATTTT. It is translated as CASSPGTARGTQYF.

In its sample, this clonotype was seen once. V gene TRBV6-6 combines with J gene TRBJ2-2; D might be TRBD2 (5 bases). V lost 8 bases and J 3 bases, leaving 10 bases between the germline ends. Germline loops: CDR1 MNHNY, CDR2 SVGAGI (reference sequence). The CDR3 totals 13 residues. Written as DNA, the CDR3 is TGTGCCAGCGGAGGACGGGACACCGGGGAGCTGTTTTTT. Protein sequence: CASGGRDTGELFF.